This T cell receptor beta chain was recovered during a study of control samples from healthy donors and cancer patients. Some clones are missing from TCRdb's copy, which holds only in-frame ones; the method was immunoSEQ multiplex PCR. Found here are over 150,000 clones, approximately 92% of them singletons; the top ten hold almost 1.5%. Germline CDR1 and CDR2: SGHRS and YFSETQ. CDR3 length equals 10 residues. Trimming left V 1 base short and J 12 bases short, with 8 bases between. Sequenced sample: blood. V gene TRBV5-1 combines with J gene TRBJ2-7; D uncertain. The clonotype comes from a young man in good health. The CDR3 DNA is TGCGCCAGCAGCTTGTTAGGTCGGTACTTC. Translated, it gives CASSLLGRYF. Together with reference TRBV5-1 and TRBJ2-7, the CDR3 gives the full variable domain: KAGVTQTPRYLIKTRGQQVTLSCSPISGHRSVSWYQQTPGQGLQFLFEYFSETQRNKGNFPGRFSGRQFSNSRSEMNVSTLELGDSALYLCASSLLGRYFGPGTRLTVT.